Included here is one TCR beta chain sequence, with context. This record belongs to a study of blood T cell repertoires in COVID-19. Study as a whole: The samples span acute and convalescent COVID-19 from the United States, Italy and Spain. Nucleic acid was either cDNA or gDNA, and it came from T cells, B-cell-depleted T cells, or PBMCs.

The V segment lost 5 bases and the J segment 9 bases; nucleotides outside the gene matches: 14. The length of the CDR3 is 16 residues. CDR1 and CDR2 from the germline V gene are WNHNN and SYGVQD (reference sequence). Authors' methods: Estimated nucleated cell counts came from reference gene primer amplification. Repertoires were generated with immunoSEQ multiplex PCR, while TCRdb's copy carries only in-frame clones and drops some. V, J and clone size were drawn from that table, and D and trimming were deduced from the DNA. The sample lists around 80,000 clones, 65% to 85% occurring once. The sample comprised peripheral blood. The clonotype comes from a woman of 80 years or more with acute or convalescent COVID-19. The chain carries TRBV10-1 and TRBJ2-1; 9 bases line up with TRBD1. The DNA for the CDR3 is TGCGCCAGCAGTTCAACCTCCGGGACAGGGTTTGGTGAGCAGTTCTTC. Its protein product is CASSSTSGTGFGEQFF.